The clone carrying this T cell receptor (beta chain) was found once. In germline, CDR1 is LGHNT, CDR2 FRNRAP. The CDR3 has 15 amino acids. The ends were cut back, 6 bases at V and 1 base at J, with 12 bases in the middle. This entry is derived from a study of control samples from healthy donors and cancer patients. Method: immunoSEQ multiplex PCR; TCRdb's copy keeps in-frame clones and lacks some. Counted here are some 120,000 clones, more than 70% occurring once; the ten biggest clones make up about 2.1%. This receptor was taken from a woman in her sixties or seventies in good health. The chain links TRBV12-5 to TRBJ2-2, with D tentatively TRBD1 (7 bases). Sequencing input: blood. CDR3: CASGRGTENTGELFF. CDR3 nucleotide sequence: TGTGCTAGTGGGCGCGGGACAGAGAACACCGGGGAGCTGTTTTTT.